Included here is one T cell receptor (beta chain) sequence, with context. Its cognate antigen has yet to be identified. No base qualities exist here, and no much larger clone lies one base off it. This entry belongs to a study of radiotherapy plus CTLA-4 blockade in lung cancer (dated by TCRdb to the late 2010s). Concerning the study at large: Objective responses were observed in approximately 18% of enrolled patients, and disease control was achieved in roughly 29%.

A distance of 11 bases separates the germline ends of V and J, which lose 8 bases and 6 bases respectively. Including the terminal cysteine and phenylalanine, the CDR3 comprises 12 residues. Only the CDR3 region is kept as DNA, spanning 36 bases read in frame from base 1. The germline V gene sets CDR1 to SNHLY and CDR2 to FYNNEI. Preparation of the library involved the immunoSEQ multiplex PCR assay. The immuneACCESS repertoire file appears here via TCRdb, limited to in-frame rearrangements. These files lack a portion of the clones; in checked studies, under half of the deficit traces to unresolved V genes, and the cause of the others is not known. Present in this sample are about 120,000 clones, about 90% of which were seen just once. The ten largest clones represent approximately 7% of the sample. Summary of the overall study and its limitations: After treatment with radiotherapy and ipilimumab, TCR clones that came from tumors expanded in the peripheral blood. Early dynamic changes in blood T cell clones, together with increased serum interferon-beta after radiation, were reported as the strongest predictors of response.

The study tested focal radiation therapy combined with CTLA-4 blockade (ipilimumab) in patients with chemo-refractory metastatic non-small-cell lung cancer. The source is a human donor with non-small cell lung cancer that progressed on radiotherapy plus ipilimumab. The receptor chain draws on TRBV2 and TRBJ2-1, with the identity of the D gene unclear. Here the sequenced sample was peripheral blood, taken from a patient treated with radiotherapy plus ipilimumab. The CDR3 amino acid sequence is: CASSRSSNEQFF. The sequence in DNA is TGTGCCAGCTCCCGGAGTAGCAATGAGCAGTTCTTC.